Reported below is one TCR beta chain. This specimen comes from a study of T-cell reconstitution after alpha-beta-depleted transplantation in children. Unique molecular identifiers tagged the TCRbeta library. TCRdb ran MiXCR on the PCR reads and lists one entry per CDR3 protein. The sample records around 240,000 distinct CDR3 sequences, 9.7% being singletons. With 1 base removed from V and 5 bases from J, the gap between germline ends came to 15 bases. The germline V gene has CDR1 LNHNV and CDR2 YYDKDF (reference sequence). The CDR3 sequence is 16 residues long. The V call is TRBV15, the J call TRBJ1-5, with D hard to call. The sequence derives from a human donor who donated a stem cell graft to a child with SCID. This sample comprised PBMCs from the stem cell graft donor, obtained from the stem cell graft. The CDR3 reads CATSRGYGSIDQPQHF. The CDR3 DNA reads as TGTGCCACCAGCAGAGGGTACGGGAGCATCGATCAGCCCCAGCATTTT.